The 31 T cell receptor beta chains below all came from one sample that was sequenced in a study of T cell clonality in common variable immunodeficiency. Libraries were prepared by immunoSEQ multiplex PCR; TCRdb keeps only in-frame clonotypes and omits some of them. Captured here are over 30,000 clones, none seen once; the top ten comprise 3.8%. What was sequenced was peripheral blood mononuclear cells. The source is a person aged 18 to 75 in good health.

This clone appeared many times. The read halts 3 residues ahead of the CDR3 end, with the missing end drawn from the germline J gene. This chain uses TRBV7-9 with TRBJ2-7, with 8 nucleotides matching TRBD1. The V gene end was trimmed by 3 bases and the J gene end by 5 bases; junction bases not matched to a gene: 0. This CDR3 is built from 12 residues. Germline-derived CDR1 and CDR2 are SEHNR and FQNEAQ (reference sequence). The CDR3 sequence: CASSLTGDEQYF. The covered CDR3 bases are TGTGCCAGCAGCTTGACAGGGGACGAG.

This clone was counted many times. The read terminates 3 residues before the CDR3 end, so the remaining end is supplied by the germline J gene. The gene calls are TRBV19 and TRBJ2-3; tentatively, D is TRBD2 (6 bases). Germline V gene data show CDR1 as LNHDA and CDR2 as SQIVND (reference sequence). The CDR3 contains 15 residues. V gave up 6 bases and J gave up 1 base, with 14 bases separating them. The CDR3 is CASRSTSRGTDTQYF. CDR3 DNA, as far as it was read: TGTGCCAGTAGGAGCACTAGCCGCGGCACAGATACG.

This clone was recorded many times. From the germline J gene comes the end of the CDR3, since the read stops 3 residues before it. The rearrangement joins TRBV20-1 to TRBJ2-7; 12 bases are shared with TRBD2. The V gene's germline CDR1 is DFQATT and CDR2 SNEGSKA (reference sequence). This CDR3 has 14 residues. The V segment lost 6 bases and the J segment 5 bases; nucleotides outside the gene matches: 8. This chain's CDR3 is CSAPVTSGGNEQYF. The sequenced CDR3 bases are TGCAGTGCACCAGTTACTAGCGGGGGGAACGAG.

This clone occurred many times. The read is 3 residues too short to cover the CDR3 end, so that end is filled in from the germline J gene. This chain links TRBV30 with TRBJ1-5; D not certain. Trimming took off 3 bases at V and 2 bases at J, with 8 bases between the two ends. Germline V lookup: CDR1 GTSNPN, CDR2 SVGIG (reference sequence). This CDR3 contains 13 residues. CDR3 sequence reads: CAWSFGGNQPQHF. The part of the CDR3 DNA that was read is TGTGCCTGGAGCTTCGGGGGCAATCAGCCC.

This clone was seen repeatedly, ten times or more. Sequencing ends 3 residues short of the CDR3 end; the germline J gene provides the rest. The rearrangement uses TRBV30 and TRBJ1-1, with 7 bases identical to TRBD1. Germline trimming cut 8 bases from V and 5 bases from J; bases unmatched to any gene: 5. Germline V CDR1 and CDR2: GTSNPN, SVGIG (reference sequence). The CDR3 has 11 residues. The CDR3 loop is CARQGRTEAFF. The sequenced part of the CDR3 DNA is TGTGCCAGACAGGGCAGAACTGAA.

Many counts were recorded for this clone. The missing CDR3 end, 3 residues past where the read stops, is filled in from the germline J gene. The V and J genes are TRBV19 and TRBJ2-6; 9 bases fit TRBD1. V trimming: 5 bases; J trimming: 0 bases; junction bases outside the gene matches: 5. Per germline, CDR1 LNHDA and CDR2 SQIVND (reference sequence). The CDR3 length is 17 residues. CDR3 bases read: TGTGCCAGTAGTTCCGGGACAGGGTTCTCTGGGGCCAACGTC. It encodes CASSSGTGFSGANV. The full CDR3 protein is CASSSGTGFSGANVLTF. The variable domain in full, with the rest retrieved from reference TRBV19 and TRBJ2-6, is DGGITQSPKYLFRKEGQNVTLSCEQNLNHDAMYWYRQDPGQGLRLIYYSQIVNDFQKGDIAEGYSVSREKKESFPLTVTSAQKNPTAFYLCASSSGTGFSGANVLTFGAGSRLTVL.

This clone came up many times. The read ends 3 residues before the CDR3 terminus; that terminus is restored from the germline J gene. The J gene is TRBJ1-6, the V gene TRBV7-3, with a weak D call TRBD1 (5 bases). Trimming removed 4 bases from V and 7 bases from J, with 17 bases in between. Germline CDR1 SGHTA, CDR2 FQGTGA. This CDR3 has 16 amino acids. Incomplete CDR3 DNA: TGTGCCAGCAGCTATCGGGGGAGGTTAGGAAATTCACCC. Protein product: CASSYRGRLGNSP. The whole CDR3 protein is CASSYRGRLGNSPLHF.

This clone was detected ten times or more. The DNA ends 3 residues before the CDR3 does, and the rest of the CDR3 is filled in from the germline J gene. The V gene is TRBV28, the J gene TRBJ1-2; D is perhaps TRBD1 (5 bases). Per germline, CDR1 MDHEN and CDR2 SYDVKM. The V end lost 5 bases, the J end lost 7 bases, and 11 bases lay between the germline ends. The CDR3 is 12 amino acids. The chain's CDR3 is CASSTGVGGYTF. The CDR3 bases that were read are TGTGCCAGCAGTACGGGGGTCGGTGGC.

In its sample, this clone was seen a few times. Sequencing ends 3 residues short of the CDR3 end; the germline J gene provides the rest. The chain joins TRBV11-2 to TRBJ2-7, with D possibly TRBD1 on 6 matching bases. The V and J ends lost 4 bases and 3 bases respectively, with 13 bases between them. The germline V gene has CDR1 SGHAT and CDR2 FQNNGV. The CDR3 is made up of 14 amino acids. CDR3 DNA, as far as it was read: TGTGCCAGCAGCTCTCGACAGGACTTCTACGAG. This encodes CASSSRQDFYE. From start to end, the CDR3 is CASSSRQDFYEQYF.

This clone came up many times. The read comes to an end 3 residues before the CDR3 does, leaving the germline J gene to fill in the end. The genes are TRBV5-1 and TRBJ2-5; 11 nucleotides line up with TRBD2. J was trimmed by 6 bases and V by 4 bases; bases with no gene match: 5. Looked up from germline, CDR1 is SGHRS and CDR2 is YFSETQ. This CDR3 is built from 14 residues. CDR3 sequence: CASSVGTSGQTQYF. The sequenced part of the CDR3 DNA is TGCGCCAGCAGCGTAGGGACTAGCGGACAGACC. Based on the CDR3 plus reference TRBV5-1 and TRBJ2-5, the full variable domain is KAGVTQTPRYLIKTRGQQVTLSCSPISGHRSVSWYQQTPGQGLQFLFEYFSETQRNKGNFPGRFSGRQFSNSRSEMNVSTLELGDSALYLCASSVGTSGQTQYFGPGTRLLVL.

This clone has a count of ten or more. The CDR3 end lies 3 residues beyond the end of the read and is filled in from the germline J gene. This rearrangement joins TRBV30 to TRBJ1-5; TRBD1 might be the D (6 bases). CDR3 length: 16 residues. Trimming cost V 1 base and J 5 bases, with 18 bases left between them. Germline-derived CDR1 and CDR2 are GTSNPN and SVGIG (reference sequence). CDR3 DNA, as far as it was read: TGTGCCTGGAGTGCGTTCGGACAGATGGGGGATCAGCCC. It is translated as CAWSAFGQMGDQP. The whole CDR3 reads CAWSAFGQMGDQPQHF.

This clone has at least ten counts. The sequenced fragment ends 3 residues before the CDR3 boundary, so the rest is inferred from the germline J gene. The chain carries TRBV19 and TRBJ1-5; possibly TRBD1 for D (6 bases). Germline CDR1 LNHDA, CDR2 SQIVND (reference sequence). Trimming stripped 6 bases from V and 5 bases from J, with 11 bases between. The length of the CDR3 is 13 residues. CDR3 bases read: TGTGCCAGTAGGGACAGTGTCTATCAGCCC. Translating it yields CASRDSVYQP. The entire CDR3 is CASRDSVYQPQHF.

This clone was seen at least ten times. Read sequence stops 3 residues before the CDR3 end, and the germline J gene provides the missing end. The rearrangement joins TRBV20-1 to TRBJ2-7; 7 nucleotides align to TRBD2. Germline CDR1 is DFQATT and CDR2 is SNEGSKA (reference sequence). CDR3 size: 13 residues. With V trimmed by 6 bases and J by 6 bases, 11 bases remained unmatched. The CDR3 DNA, read in part, is TGCAGTGCAGGACTAGATAAAGCGCGCGAG. This codes for CSAGLDKARE. In full, the CDR3 reads CSAGLDKAREQYF.

This clone has ten or more counts. Read data end 3 residues before the CDR3 end; the end is taken from the germline J gene. V and J are TRBV4-1 and TRBJ2-1, with D possibly being TRBD1 or TRBD2 (5 bases each). Trimming removed 0 bases from V and 1 base from J, with 7 bases in between. The CDR3 spans 15 residues. Germline CDR1 and CDR2: MGHRA and YSYEKL. The CDR3 protein is CASSQDEGSYNEQFF. CDR3 DNA, as far as it was read: TGCGCCAGCAGCCAAGATGAGGGGTCCTACAATGAG.

This clone was observed at least ten times. The CDR3 spells CSATNRVGGETQYF. The part of the CDR3 DNA that was read is TGCAGTGCTACCAACAGGGTTGGAGGTGAGACG. The chain has TRBV20-1 and TRBJ2-3; D is perhaps TRBD1 (6 bases). The CDR3 is cut off 3 residues early in the read; its end comes from the germline J gene. This CDR3 has 14 residues. Germline lookup yields CDR1 DFQATT and CDR2 SNEGSKA (reference sequence).

This clone was counted many times. The observed sequence ends 3 residues before the CDR3 terminus, with the missing tail filled in from the germline J gene. The chain has TRBV20-1 and TRBJ1-2; weak D call: TRBD1 (6 bases). This CDR3 has 15 amino acids. V lost 1 base and J lost 7, with 19 bases in between. Germline V gene lookup returns CDR1 DFQATT and CDR2 SNEGSKA (reference sequence). The CDR3 protein is CSARVQGMGLTGYTF. The covered CDR3 bases are TGCAGTGCTAGAGTCCAGGGGATGGGTCTGACTGGC.

This clone was recorded many times. Read data end 3 residues before the CDR3 end; the end is taken from the germline J gene. The rearrangement uses TRBV7-2 and TRBJ1-2; maybe TRBD1 (5 bases). With 2 bases removed from V and 4 bases from J, the gap between germline ends came to 5 bases. Germline-derived CDR1 and CDR2 are SGHTA and FQGNSA. This CDR3 has 12 residues. This chain's CDR3 is CASSLQGYGYTF. CDR3 DNA, as far as it was read: TGTGCCAGCAGCTTACAGGGCTATGGC.

This clone has ten or more counts. The read ends 3 residues early relative to the CDR3; the germline J gene fills the gap. V usage is TRBV7-8 and J usage is TRBJ2-7; 12 nucleotides line up with TRBD2. The germline CDR1 and CDR2 sequences are SGHVS and FQNEAQ. This CDR3 spans 17 amino acids. Losses at the gene ends were 1 base for V and 2 bases for J; bases not matched to a gene: 6. The CDR3 protein is CASSLGGTSGLPYEQYF. The covered CDR3 bases are TGTGCCAGCAGCTTAGGTGGGACTAGCGGGCTTCCCTACGAG.

Many counts were recorded for this clone. From the germline J gene comes the end of the CDR3, since the read stops 3 residues before it. The V gene is TRBV20-1, the J gene TRBJ2-7, with 7 bases fitting TRBD1. Germline V CDR1 and CDR2: DFQATT, SNEGSKA (reference sequence). The length of the CDR3 is 16 residues. The V gene end was trimmed by 0 bases and the J gene end by 1 base; junction bases not matched to a gene: 9. The CDR3 loop is CSARDPGTALSYEQYF. The covered CDR3 bases are TGCAGTGCTAGAGACCCCGGGACAGCTTTGTCCTACGAG.

This clone appeared a few times. The read ends 3 residues early relative to the CDR3; the germline J gene fills the gap. This chain connects TRBV2 to TRBJ2-3; tentatively, D is TRBD2 (6 bases). Trimming took off 1 base at V and 2 bases at J, with 10 bases between the two ends. This CDR3 comprises 15 residues. The V gene's germline CDR1 is SNHLY and CDR2 FYNNEI. The part of the CDR3 DNA that was read is TGTGCCAGCAGTGAAGGGGACTGGGCCACAGATACG. This encodes CASSEGDWATDT. The entire CDR3 is CASSEGDWATDTQYF.

This clone was seen ten or more times. Read data end 3 residues before the CDR3 end; the end is taken from the germline J gene. The chain joins TRBV18 to TRBJ2-7; no definite D call. Germline-derived CDR1 and CDR2 are KGHSH and LQKENI. Trimming took 6 bases from V and 0 from J, leaving 12 bases between them. The CDR3 is made up of 14 amino acids. The CDR3 protein is CASSPGISSYEQYF. CDR3 bases read: TGTGCCAGCTCCCCGGGTATTAGCTCCTACGAG.

This clone appeared many times. The CDR3 goes on 3 residues after the read ends, and that part is filled in from the germline J gene. The chain has TRBV5-6 and TRBJ1-1; D unclear. The germline V gene has CDR1 SGHDT and CDR2 YYEEEE. The CDR3 sequence is 15 residues long. V lost 0 bases to trimming and J lost 0 bases, with 9 bases between them. The CDR3 sequence is CASSLGWQVNTEAFF. The sequenced CDR3 bases are TGTGCCAGCAGCTTGGGTTGGCAGGTGAACACTGAA.

Of note for this clone: The read stops 3 residues short of the end of the CDR3; the missing end is completed from the germline J gene. This chain connects TRBV2 to TRBJ2-4; tentative D call: TRBD1 (6 bases). From germline, CDR1 is SNHLY and CDR2 FYNNEI. The CDR3 is 16 residues long. The DNA read from the CDR3 is TGTGCCAGCAGTGAAGGGACAGCCGCTAGAAACTATGGT. Its translation: CASSEGTAARNYG. The entire CDR3 reads CASSEGTAARNYGQYF. The full variable domain, its missing parts supplied by reference TRBV2 and TRBJ2-4, is EPEVTQTPSHQVTQMGQEVILRCVPISNHLYFYWYRQILGQKVEFLVSFYNNEISEKSEIFDDQFSVERPDGSNFTLKIRSTKLEDSAMYFCASSEGTAARNYGQYFGAGTRLSVL.

This clone is medium-sized in the sample. The CDR3 end lies 3 residues beyond the end of the read and is filled in from the germline J gene. This chain connects TRBV5-1 to TRBJ2-2; tentatively, D is TRBD1 (5 bases). Trimming stripped 0 bases from V and 2 bases from J, with 11 bases between. This CDR3 is 16 amino acids long. CDR1 SGHRS and CDR2 YFSETQ come from the germline V gene. This CDR3 is CASSLGQTSNTGELFF. The part of the CDR3 DNA that was read is TGCGCCAGCAGCTTGGGACAGACTTCCAACACCGGGGAG.

This clone was found a few times. The CDR3 end lies 3 residues beyond the end of the read and is filled in from the germline J gene. The chain carries TRBV6-1 and TRBJ2-3; a weak D match, TRBD2 (6 bases). The CDR3 consists of 12 residues. Germline CDR1 MNHNS, CDR2 SASEGT. The part of the CDR3 DNA that was read is TGTGCCAGCAGTGAGGGGACTCAGCCG. Translation: CASSEGTQP. The CDR3 as a whole reads CASSEGTQPQYF.

This clone was seen many times. The sequenced part of the CDR3 DNA is TGTGCCAGCAGCTTACCCCTTCGGTTCTCGAACACTGAA. It is translated as CASSLPLRFSNTE. The CDR3 reads in full as CASSLPLRFSNTEAFF. This chain links TRBV7-8 with TRBJ1-1; D not resolved. The sequence runs out 3 residues before the end of the CDR3; the remainder is reconstructed from the germline J gene. Germline-derived CDR1 and CDR2 are SGHVS and FQNEAQ. The V and J ends lost 2 bases and 1 base respectively, with 14 bases between them. CDR3 length equals 16 residues.

This clone was counted ten times or more. The read gets to within 3 residues of the CDR3 end, and the germline J gene fills in the rest. This chain uses TRBV7-6 with TRBJ2-5; weak D call: TRBD1 (5 bases). Trimming cost V 5 bases and J 4 bases, with 14 bases left between them. Germline V gene sequence: CDR1 SGHVS, CDR2 FNYEAQ. This CDR3 has 14 amino acids. Partial CDR3 DNA: TGTGCCAGCAGCAAACTGACAGAAGGAGAGACC. Translating it yields CASSKLTEGET. The full CDR3 sequence reads CASSKLTEGETQYF.

This clone was recorded at least ten times. Coverage ceases 3 residues before the CDR3 finishes, and the germline J gene fills in the end. The rearrangement links TRBV20-1 to TRBJ1-5; D is possibly TRBD1 (5 bases). Trimming removed 0 bases at V and 3 bases at J, with 6 bases between. Germline V lookup: CDR1 DFQATT, CDR2 SNEGSKA (reference sequence). The CDR3 is 13 residues long. The sequenced CDR3 bases are TGCAGTGCTAGAGAACAGGTCAATCAGCCC. It encodes CSAREQVNQP. The whole CDR3 protein is CSAREQVNQPQHF.

This clone was counted many times. The missing CDR3 end, 3 residues past where the read stops, is filled in from the germline J gene. The gene calls are TRBV5-4 and TRBJ1-1; D remains ambiguous. V lost 0 bases and J 7 bases, leaving 4 bases between the germline ends. This CDR3 spans 11 amino acids. CDR1 and CDR2 (germline): SGHNT, YYREEE (reference sequence). Incomplete CDR3 DNA: TGTGCCAGCAGCTTGGGGCTTGAA. Translated, it gives CASSLGLE. The entire CDR3 sequence reads CASSLGLEAFF.

At least ten counts were recorded for this clone. The CDR3 end falls 3 residues outside the read, so it is completed with the germline J gene. The J gene is TRBJ2-4, the V gene TRBV20-1; D is tentatively TRBD1 or TRBD2 (5 bases each). CDR1 is DFQATT and CDR2 is SNEGSKA in the germline V gene (reference sequence). V lost 3 bases to trimming and J lost 8 bases, with 23 bases between them. There are 16 residues in the CDR3. CDR3 bases read: TGCAGTGCTAGTCCTCCCCCGGCCCCGAGGGGAGACATT. It yields the protein CSASPPPAPRGDI. The full CDR3 protein is CSASPPPAPRGDIQYF.

This clone was counted ten times or more. The CDR3 is cut off 3 residues early in the read; its end comes from the germline J gene. This sequence joins TRBV5-1 and TRBJ2-3; 7 bases line up with TRBD1. Trimming removed 1 base from V and 4 bases from J; junction bases left unmatched: 3. Germline CDR1 reads SGHRS; CDR2 reads YFSETQ. The CDR3 has 14 residues. The CDR3 DNA, read in part, is TGCGCCAGCAGCTTGAGTCAGGGGGCAGATACG. Translated: CASSLSQGADT. The complete CDR3 reads CASSLSQGADTQYF.